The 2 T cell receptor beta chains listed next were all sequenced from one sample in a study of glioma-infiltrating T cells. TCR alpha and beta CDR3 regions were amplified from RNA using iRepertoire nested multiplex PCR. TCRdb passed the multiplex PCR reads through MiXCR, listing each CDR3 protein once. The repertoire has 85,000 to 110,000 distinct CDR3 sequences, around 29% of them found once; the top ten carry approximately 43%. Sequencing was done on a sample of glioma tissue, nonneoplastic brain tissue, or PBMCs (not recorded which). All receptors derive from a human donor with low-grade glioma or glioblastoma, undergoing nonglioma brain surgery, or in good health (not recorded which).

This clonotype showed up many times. The CDR3 reads CASSPGNPYEQYF. CDR3 DNA sequence: TGTGCCAGCTCACCAGGGAATCCCTACGAGCAGTACTTC. This chain uses TRBV18 with TRBJ2-7; D not certain. The CDR3 is made up of 13 amino acids. The germline gives CDR1 KGHSH, CDR2 LQKENI. The V and J ends lost 2 bases and 2 bases respectively, with 7 bases between them.

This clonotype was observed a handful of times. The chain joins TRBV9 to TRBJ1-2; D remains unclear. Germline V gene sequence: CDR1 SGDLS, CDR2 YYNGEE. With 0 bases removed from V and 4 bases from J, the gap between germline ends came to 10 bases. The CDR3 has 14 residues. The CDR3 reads CASSVEGRSYGYTF. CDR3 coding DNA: TGTGCCAGCAGCGTAGAGGGTAGATCCTATGGCTACACCTTC.